This TCR beta chain was sequenced during a study of spatial heterogeneity in lung cancer. Time point indicated: sample taken at primary tumor resection. TCRs were sequenced from unsorted whole RNA of tumor, nontumor lung or PBMC. TCR cDNA molecules each had a unique molecular identifier. One entry per CDR3 protein results from TCRdb running MiXCR on the 5' RACE reads. The data contain around 100,000 distinct CDR3 sequences, approximately 4% of them singletons. The CDR3 has 15 amino acids. V lost 2 bases and J lost 1, with 11 bases in between. The germline gives CDR1 SEHNR, CDR2 FQNEAQ (reference sequence). Concerning this clonotype itself: As yet, its antigen is unknown. This may be a read error, as it is one base from a much larger clone.

Notes on the study in general: The study found that expanded intratumoral alpha and beta TCR counts tracked tumor mutation counts.

The sequence was collected from a male donor with early-stage non-small cell lung cancer. The V call is TRBV7-9, the J call TRBJ2-5; D is ambiguous. The sequencing used lung tumor tissue, collected at surgery. CDR3 nucleotides: TGTGCCAGCAGCTTATGGGCGACTTCCCAAGAGACCCAGTACTTC. Its protein product is CASSLWATSQETQYF.